According to its frequency, the clone carrying this T cell receptor beta chain is medium-sized. Its antigen is undetermined. The sequence runs out 3 residues before the end of the CDR3; the remainder is reconstructed from the germline J gene. Trimming took off 0 bases at V and 2 bases at J, with 7 bases between the two ends. This CDR3 is 14 amino acids long. In germline, CDR1 is SGHKS, CDR2 YYEKEE (reference sequence). Recipient PBMCs carried a CFSE label and met irradiated graft donor PBMCs for five to seven days before FACS sorting. The data originate from a study of Tregs in tolerant kidney transplant recipients. Notes on the study in general: Nucleotide sequences could not be compared across some patients' samples due to primer changes.

The assay was immunoSEQ multiplex PCR, and TCRdb's table has in-frame clones only and misses some. This sample's table has around 3,000 clones. The sequence came from a human patient who received a combined kidney and bone marrow transplant. This sample comprised CD8+ T cells from blood cultured with allogeneic cells, obtained before the transplant. The chain links TRBV5-5 to TRBJ2-3; D unresolved. The CDR3 DNA, read in part, is TGTGCCAGCAGCTTGGGTCGGTTCACAGATACG. It yields the protein CASSLGRFTDT. The whole CDR3 protein reads CASSLGRFTDTQYF.